The entry below gives a single T cell receptor (beta chain) sequence along with its context. Its antigen remains unknown. The data originate from a study of beta chain features in type 1 diabetes. The trim removed 4 bases at V and 5 bases at J, leaving 5 bases unmatched. The CDR3 has 14 residues. Germline V gives CDR1 MDHEN, CDR2 SYDVKM. General observations from the study: The naive, central memory and Treg TCRB repertoires of patients appeared to be more similar to one another than those of healthy donors. Shortening of TCRB CDR3s, moderate but significant, appeared in all four CD4+ subsets of Type 1 diabetes patients.

What was sequenced were expressed TCRB transcripts, since all of the isolated RNA had been reverse transcribed. The data were produced by immunoSEQ multiplex PCR, yet TCRdb's version contains in-frame clones alone and is incomplete. The table includes about 260,000 clones, over 20% detected once. This TCR was recovered from a woman between 40 and 50 years old with type 1 diabetes. The rearrangement joins TRBV28 to TRBJ1-1, with TRBD1 matching over 9 bases. Specimen: naive CD4+ T cells from blood. The CDR3 nucleotides read TGTGCCAGCAGTTCGGGGACAGGGTTGACTGAAGCTTTCTTT. Residues: CASSSGTGLTEAFF.